This is a list of T cell receptor beta chains from one sample in a study of PD-L1 blockade in urothelial cancer. The data were produced by immunoSEQ multiplex PCR, yet TCRdb's version contains in-frame clones alone and is incomplete. This table holds about 29,000 clones, 85% to 90% found once. Sequences were derived from PBMCs, sampled around atezolizumab (anti-PD-L1) treatment. The receptors here all came from a man aged 50 to 60 with urothelial cancer. Each CDR3 is given with its conserved first and last residue. D genes are given only for firm matches. Clone size is shown for a subset of rows, as once, few, many or a class of expanded clone.

>-|-|TRBV5-6|11|TRBJ1-1
CASSLVSEAFF
TGTGCCAGCAGCTTGGTGTCAGAAGCTTTCTTT
>-|-|TRBV7-2|15|TRBJ2-7
CASSSYPGHLYEQYF
TGTGCCAGCAGCTCCTATCCGGGACATCTCTACGAGCAGTACTTC
>-|-|TRBV6-5|15|TRBJ1-2
CASSSPPSGIYGYTF
TGTGCCAGCAGTTCCCCCCCGTCGGGGATCTATGGCTACACCTTC
>TRBD2|-|TRBV30|14|TRBJ2-3
CAWSVSLAGDTQYF
TGTGCCTGGAGTGTAAGTCTAGCGGGAGATACGCAGTATTTT
>TRBD1|-|TRBV5-1|16|TRBJ2-1
CASSTRGGQGNGEQFF
TGCGCCAGCAGCACACGAGGCGGACAGGGCAATGGTGAGCAGTTCTTC
>TRBD1|-|TRBV6-5|12|TRBJ2-7
CASRTGGYEQYF
TGTGCCAGCAGAACAGGGGGCTACGAGCAGTACTTC
>TRBD1|-|TRBV10-3|14|TRBJ2-5
CAIIRTGRRETQYF
TGTGCCATCATTAGGACAGGGAGGAGGGAGACCCAGTACTTC
>-|once|TRBV9|15|TRBJ2-1
CASSVEGLSNNEQFF
TGTGCCAGCAGCGTAGAGGGACTTAGCAACAATGAGCAGTTCTTC
>-|-|TRBV27|13|TRBJ1-2
CASCLGPDYGYTF
TGTGCCAGCTGCTTGGGGCCTGACTATGGCTACACCTTC
>TRBD1|few|TRBV10-3|15|TRBJ1-1
CAISEYMTGGTEAFF
TGTGCCATCAGTGAGTATATGACAGGGGGGACTGAAGCTTTCTTT
>-|-|TRBV9|12|TRBJ2-7
CASSPRGYEQYF
TGTGCCAGCAGCCCTCGGGGCTACGAGCAGTACTTC
>-|-|TRBV29-1|13|TRBJ2-7
CSVALGGMYEQYF
TGCAGCGTCGCCCTGGGCGGGATGTACGAGCAGTACTTC
>-|-|TRBV11-2|12|TRBJ2-7
CASSPQTGWQYF
TGTGCCAGCAGCCCCCAGACAGGTTGGCAGTACTTC
>TRBD1|once|TRBV19|18|TRBJ2-6
CASSMPGTGVSGANVLTF
TGTGCCAGTAGTATGCCCGGGACAGGGGTCTCTGGGGCCAACGTCCTGACTTTC
>-|-|TRBV14|17|TRBJ1-1
CASSIALLPIMNTEAFF
TGTGCCAGCAGTATAGCCCTACTCCCTATTATGAACACTGAAGCTTTCTTT